These 28 T cell receptor beta chains originate from one sample sequenced in a study of blood T cells in healthy people across ages. Together with a sample-barcoded 5' primer, a J-beta primer mix was included in a second PCR lasting about 6 to 11 cycles. One entry per CDR3 protein, called by TCRdb with MiXCR from the 5' RACE reads. The profile shows over 1.5 million distinct CDR3 sequences, roughly 52% of them singletons. The specimen was blood. These receptors all come from a woman aged 40 to 50 in good health.

The chain carries TRBV6-1 and TRBJ1-2; a possible D gene is TRBD1 (6 bases). The ends were cut back, 4 bases at V and 5 bases at J, with 17 bases in the middle. The CDR3 is 15 residues long. Germline V CDR1 and CDR2: MNHNS, SASEGT. Written as DNA, the CDR3 is TGTGCCAGCAGTGGTCTCTCGGGGAGGGGGTATGGCTACACCTTC. Its translation is CASSGLSGRGYGYTF.

This sequence joins TRBV20-1 and TRBJ1-1, with D uncertain. The length of the CDR3 is 11 residues. The germline gives CDR1 DFQATT, CDR2 SNEGSKA (reference sequence). The V end lost 7 bases, the J end lost 10 bases, and 16 bases lay between the germline ends. CDR3 sequence: CSDGEGATAFF. The CDR3 DNA reads as TGCAGTGACGGGGAGGGTGCGACAGCTTTCTTT.

The rearrangement joins TRBV12-3 or TRBV12-4 to TRBJ2-5; TRBD2 matches at 9 bases. The CDR3 runs to 14 residues. The ends lost 7 bases at V and 1 base at J; junction bases unmatched: 4. CDR3 sequence reads: CASTIAGAQETQYF. CDR3 sequence (DNA): TGTGCCAGCACCATAGCGGGGGCCCAAGAGACCCAGTACTTC.

This clonotype turned up a few times. The gene calls are TRBV3-1 and TRBJ2-1, with 10 bases matching TRBD2. Germline lookup yields CDR1 LGHDT and CDR2 YNNKEL (reference sequence). The CDR3 spans 18 residues. Trimming cost V 4 bases and J 7 bases; bases outside gene matches: 16. The CDR3, as DNA: TGTGCCAGCAGCCCAAGAAGGCTAGCGGGGGCTTCGGGTAATGAGCAGTTCTTC. Its protein is CASSPRRLAGASGNEQFF.

This chain uses TRBV7-2 with TRBJ1-4; D unclear. The CDR3 is made up of 15 amino acids. In germline, CDR1 is SGHTA, CDR2 FQGNSA. V was trimmed by 6 bases and J by 4 bases, leaving 15 bases between them. This chain's CDR3 is CASSLTTVDNEKLFF. The CDR3 nucleotides are TGTGCCAGCAGTCTTACAACAGTAGATAATGAAAAACTGTTTTTT.

This clonotype was detected once. Its ends do not fully match the called genes, so a read error is possible. V usage is TRBV18 and J usage is TRBJ2-3, with TRBD2 identical over 7 bases. This CDR3 spans 17 amino acids. The germline gives CDR1 KGHSH, CDR2 LQKENI. In DNA, the CDR3 is TGTGCCAGCTCGCCACCTCGAACTAGAACGGGGGGAGATACGCAGTATTTT. Amino acids: CASSPPRTRTGGDTQYF.

This clonotype was recorded a few times. The V gene is TRBV29-1, the J gene TRBJ1-4, with TRBD1 as a possible D gene (5 bases). The germline gives CDR1 SQVTM, CDR2 ANQGSEA. The CDR3 extends over 15 amino acids. Trimming stripped 1 base from V and 11 bases from J, with 20 bases between. CDR3 in DNA: TGCAGCGTTGAAGTCTCGACAGAAAGTCTTTTTAAACTGTTTTTT. This encodes CSVEVSTESLFKLFF.

This chain links TRBV6-2 or TRBV6-3 with TRBJ1-1; tentatively, D is TRBD1 (5 bases). Trimming took 6 bases from V and 2 from J, leaving 10 bases between them. The CDR3 covers 13 residues. Germline CDR1 reads MNHEY; CDR2 reads SVGEGT. The CDR3 spells CASRGAQNTEAFF. DNA of the CDR3: TGTGCCAGCAGAGGGGCCCAAAACACTGAAGCTTTCTTT.

J is TRBJ2-1 and V is TRBV4-2; D might be TRBD1 or TRBD2, each matching 6 bases. Trimming stripped 1 base from V and 10 bases from J, with 14 bases between. Per germline, CDR1 LGHNA and CDR2 YNFKEQ. CDR3 length equals 14 residues. The CDR3 is CASSQGGALYEQFF. The CDR3 DNA sequence: TGTGCCAGCAGCCAAGGGGGGGCCCTCTACGAGCAGTTCTTC.

V and J are TRBV2 and TRBJ2-7; 16 positions match TRBD2. Germline assignment: CDR1 SNHLY and CDR2 FYNNEI. The junction had 12 bases not matched to a gene; V was cut back by 9 bases and J by 7 bases. CDR3 length: 16 amino acids. CDR3 in DNA: TGTGCCAGTAACCCGGGACTAGCGGGGGGGCCTTTTGAGCAGTACTTC. Protein: CASNPGLAGGPFEQYF.

The V and J genes are TRBV7-2 and TRBJ1-5; D unresolved. Germline CDR1 is SGHTA and CDR2 is FQGNSA. V lost 2 bases and J 0 bases, leaving 17 bases between the germline ends. CDR3 length equals 18 residues. The DNA for the CDR3 is TGTGCCAGCAGCTTAATCAATGTGCGCAGTTATAGCAATCAGCCCCAGCATTTT. Amino acid sequence: CASSLINVRSYSNQPQHF.

This clonotype appeared a few times. In nucleotides, the CDR3 is TGTGCCACCAGCAAGAACCTAGCTAGTGGTGATGAGCAGTTCTTC. Translation gives CATSKNLASGDEQFF. The V and J genes are TRBV15 and TRBJ2-1, with D perhaps TRBD2 (5 bases). CDR1 is LNHNV, CDR2 YYDKDF, per germline (reference sequence). The CDR3 totals 15 residues. Trimming shortened V by 4 bases and J by 8 bases, and 18 bases separated the two germline ends.

The chain couples TRBV27 to TRBJ2-7; D possibly uses TRBD1 or TRBD2 (5 bases each). The end of the DNA is better explained by TRBJ2-5, so the J call may be wrong. CDR3 length: 14 residues. In germline, CDR1 is MNHEY, CDR2 SMNVEV (reference sequence). Here the CDR3 DNA reads TGTGCCAGCAGTCCCCGGGACGGCTCGGTGACCCAGTACTTC. As protein: CASSPRDGSVTQYF.

In the case of this clonotype: One end of the junction is discordant with germline, which a read error may explain. The V and J genes are TRBV15 and TRBJ2-5, with 11 bases aligning to TRBD2. The CDR3 sequence is 15 residues long. The germline CDR1 and CDR2 sequences are LNHNV and YYDKDF (reference sequence). CDR3 DNA: TGTGCCACTAGCACGGGACTAGCGGTACAAGAGACCCAGTACTTC. Protein: CATSTGLAVQETQYF.

The J gene is TRBJ2-1, the V gene TRBV29-1, with TRBD1 matching 12 bases. The CDR3 loop spans 13 amino acids. The germline V gene has CDR1 SQVTM and CDR2 ANQGSEA. V lost 5 bases and J lost 8; bases outside the gene matches: 4. The CDR3 DNA reads as TGCAGCGTTCATGGGACAGGGGGCTATGAGCAGTTCTTC. Encoded protein: CSVHGTGGYEQFF.

In its sample, this clonotype was seen a few times. The chain links TRBV5-1 to TRBJ2-3; TRBD1 agrees at 8 bases. Per the germline V gene, CDR1 is SGHRS and CDR2 is YFSETQ. The CDR3 is 15 residues long. V dropped 4 bases and J dropped 6; count of bases not matched to a gene: 10. CDR3 nucleotides: TGCGCCAGCAGCCCAGACAGGGGAGTAGTGGATACGCAGTATTTT. It translates to CASSPDRGVVDTQYF.

J is TRBJ1-2 and V is TRBV27; TRBD1 aligns across 9 bases. The germline CDR1 and CDR2 sequences are MNHEY and SMNVEV (reference sequence). The CDR3 runs to 16 residues. With V trimmed by 3 bases and J by 7 bases, 12 bases remained unmatched. CDR3 in DNA: TGTGCCAGCAGTTTTCTCCCGACAGGGGGAATTGGTGGCTACACCTTC. This gives the protein CASSFLPTGGIGGYTF.

The chain is built from TRBV4-3 and TRBJ1-4; possibly TRBD1 for D (5 bases). V lost 1 base, J lost 5 bases, and 17 bases lay in between. The CDR3 contains 17 residues. CDR1 LGHNA and CDR2 YSLEER come from the germline V gene. The CDR3 DNA is TGCGCCAGCAGCCAAGCGGGGCAGGGCGGAATCAATGAAAAACTGTTTTTT. Protein sequence: CASSQAGQGGINEKLFF.

CDR3 in DNA: TGCAGCGTTGAGGGGACAGTCTTTTCTAACTATGGCTACACCTTC. It encodes CSVEGTVFSNYGYTF. The chain has TRBV29-1 and TRBJ1-2, with 7 bases aligning to TRBD1. The CDR3 sequence is 15 residues long. Germline trimming cut 3 bases from V and 0 bases from J; bases unmatched to any gene: 7. The germline gives CDR1 SQVTM, CDR2 ANQGSEA.

V and J are TRBV7-9 and TRBJ2-3, with TRBD1 matching over 10 bases. CDR1 SEHNR and CDR2 FQNEAQ come from the germline V gene (reference sequence). With 2 bases clipped from V and 1 base from J, the junction kept 6 bases outside the gene matches. This CDR3 is built from 17 residues. The CDR3 here is CASSLSLGTGGTDTQYF. CDR3 nucleotide sequence: TGTGCCAGCAGCTTAAGCCTGGGGACAGGGGGCACAGATACGCAGTATTTT.

This clonotype was seen a single time. V gene TRBV6-2 or TRBV6-3 combines with J gene TRBJ2-7; TRBD1 agrees at 9 bases. Trimming removed 6 bases from V and 2 bases from J; junction bases left unmatched: 8. Germline-derived CDR1 and CDR2 are MNHEY and SVGEGT. The CDR3 runs to 15 residues. In DNA, the CDR3 is TGTGCCAGCAGCACCCGGGACAGGGCGCCCTACGAGCAGTACTTC. Its translation: CASSTRDRAPYEQYF.

The gene calls are TRBV6-5 and TRBJ1-1, with no clear D. With 4 bases removed from V and 2 bases from J, the gap between germline ends came to 14 bases. Germline CDR1 reads MNHEY; CDR2 reads SVGAGI. This CDR3 has 15 residues. The CDR3 sequence is CASSCSTRSNTEAFF. Here the CDR3 DNA reads TGTGCCAGCAGTTGCTCTACGAGGAGTAACACTGAAGCTTTCTTT.

In its sample, this clonotype was seen a few times. The chain recombines TRBV7-2 with TRBJ2-1; 11 bases fit TRBD2. CDR1 is SGHTA and CDR2 is FQGNSA in the germline V gene. The CDR3 loop spans 15 amino acids. V shed 3 bases and J 7 bases; nucleotides not matched to a gene: 5. The CDR3 DNA follows: TGTGCCAGCAGCTTCAGTCTAGCGGGGGGTAATGAGCAGTTCTTC. Translated: CASSFSLAGGNEQFF.

The gene calls are TRBV5-1 and TRBJ2-1; 8 nucleotides agree with TRBD1. This CDR3 region has 15 residues. In germline, CDR1 is SGHRS, CDR2 YFSETQ. Trimming at V came to 0 bases and at J to 6 bases, leaving 5 bases not matched to a gene. The CDR3 DNA reads TGCGCCAGCAGCTTGGCGACAGGGGAATTCAATGAGCAGTTCTTC. Protein sequence: CASSLATGEFNEQFF.

The chain has TRBV11-1 and TRBJ1-5; D possibly corresponds to TRBD1 (6 bases). The CDR3 is 22 residues long. V gave up 1 base and J gave up 2 bases, with 30 bases separating them. The V gene's germline CDR1 is SGHAT and CDR2 FQDESV (reference sequence). As DNA, the CDR3 is TGTGCCAGCAGCTTAGGTGGGAGGGGCGTGGGGCCGGGGGCTTCTCGCAATCAGCCCCAGCATTTT. Its protein is CASSLGGRGVGPGASRNQPQHF.

This clonotype came up once. This sequence joins TRBV20-1 and TRBJ2-5; D perhaps matches TRBD1 (6 bases). The V end lost 0 bases, the J end lost 6 bases, and 17 bases lay between the germline ends. The CDR3 consists of 15 residues. The V gene's germline CDR1 is DFQATT and CDR2 SNEGSKA (reference sequence). The CDR3 spells CSARESEGRGQTQYF. CDR3 coding DNA: TGCAGTGCTAGAGAATCCGAGGGCAGGGGTCAGACCCAGTACTTC.

Only a few counts were recorded for this clonotype. The chain couples TRBV27 to TRBJ1-2; 9 bases agree with TRBD1. Trimming at V came to 2 bases and at J to 8 bases, leaving 9 bases not matched to a gene. CDR1 is MNHEY, CDR2 SMNVEV, per germline (reference sequence). The CDR3 spans 15 residues. CDR3 amino acids: CASSLTGGVEGGYTF. The CDR3 DNA reads TGTGCCAGCAGTTTAACAGGGGGCGTTGAGGGAGGCTACACCTTC.

There are a few counts of this clonotype. V usage is TRBV5-1 and J usage is TRBJ2-1; no firm D call. The germline V gene has CDR1 SGHRS and CDR2 YFSETQ. Trimming removed 5 bases at V and 5 bases at J, with 14 bases between. The CDR3 sequence is 14 residues long. The CDR3 DNA is TGCGCCAGCAGTTCAGCCGTAGGAGACAATGAGCAGTTCTTC. Protein: CASSSAVGDNEQFF.